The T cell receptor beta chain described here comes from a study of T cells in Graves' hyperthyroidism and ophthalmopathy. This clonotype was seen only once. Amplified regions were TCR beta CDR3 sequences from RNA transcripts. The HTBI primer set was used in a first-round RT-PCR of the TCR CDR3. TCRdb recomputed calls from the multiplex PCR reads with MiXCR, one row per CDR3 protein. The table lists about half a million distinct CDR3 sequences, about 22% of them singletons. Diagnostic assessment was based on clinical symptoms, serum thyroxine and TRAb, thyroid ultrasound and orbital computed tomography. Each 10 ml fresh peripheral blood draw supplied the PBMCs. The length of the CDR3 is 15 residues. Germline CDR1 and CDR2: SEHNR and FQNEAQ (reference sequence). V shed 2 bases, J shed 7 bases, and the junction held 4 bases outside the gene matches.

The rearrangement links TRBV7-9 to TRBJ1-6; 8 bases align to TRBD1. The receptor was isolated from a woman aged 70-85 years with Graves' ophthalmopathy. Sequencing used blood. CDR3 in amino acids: CASSLSRQGNSPLHF. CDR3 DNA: TGTGCCAGCAGCTTATCTCGACAGGGGAATTCACCCCTCCACTTT.